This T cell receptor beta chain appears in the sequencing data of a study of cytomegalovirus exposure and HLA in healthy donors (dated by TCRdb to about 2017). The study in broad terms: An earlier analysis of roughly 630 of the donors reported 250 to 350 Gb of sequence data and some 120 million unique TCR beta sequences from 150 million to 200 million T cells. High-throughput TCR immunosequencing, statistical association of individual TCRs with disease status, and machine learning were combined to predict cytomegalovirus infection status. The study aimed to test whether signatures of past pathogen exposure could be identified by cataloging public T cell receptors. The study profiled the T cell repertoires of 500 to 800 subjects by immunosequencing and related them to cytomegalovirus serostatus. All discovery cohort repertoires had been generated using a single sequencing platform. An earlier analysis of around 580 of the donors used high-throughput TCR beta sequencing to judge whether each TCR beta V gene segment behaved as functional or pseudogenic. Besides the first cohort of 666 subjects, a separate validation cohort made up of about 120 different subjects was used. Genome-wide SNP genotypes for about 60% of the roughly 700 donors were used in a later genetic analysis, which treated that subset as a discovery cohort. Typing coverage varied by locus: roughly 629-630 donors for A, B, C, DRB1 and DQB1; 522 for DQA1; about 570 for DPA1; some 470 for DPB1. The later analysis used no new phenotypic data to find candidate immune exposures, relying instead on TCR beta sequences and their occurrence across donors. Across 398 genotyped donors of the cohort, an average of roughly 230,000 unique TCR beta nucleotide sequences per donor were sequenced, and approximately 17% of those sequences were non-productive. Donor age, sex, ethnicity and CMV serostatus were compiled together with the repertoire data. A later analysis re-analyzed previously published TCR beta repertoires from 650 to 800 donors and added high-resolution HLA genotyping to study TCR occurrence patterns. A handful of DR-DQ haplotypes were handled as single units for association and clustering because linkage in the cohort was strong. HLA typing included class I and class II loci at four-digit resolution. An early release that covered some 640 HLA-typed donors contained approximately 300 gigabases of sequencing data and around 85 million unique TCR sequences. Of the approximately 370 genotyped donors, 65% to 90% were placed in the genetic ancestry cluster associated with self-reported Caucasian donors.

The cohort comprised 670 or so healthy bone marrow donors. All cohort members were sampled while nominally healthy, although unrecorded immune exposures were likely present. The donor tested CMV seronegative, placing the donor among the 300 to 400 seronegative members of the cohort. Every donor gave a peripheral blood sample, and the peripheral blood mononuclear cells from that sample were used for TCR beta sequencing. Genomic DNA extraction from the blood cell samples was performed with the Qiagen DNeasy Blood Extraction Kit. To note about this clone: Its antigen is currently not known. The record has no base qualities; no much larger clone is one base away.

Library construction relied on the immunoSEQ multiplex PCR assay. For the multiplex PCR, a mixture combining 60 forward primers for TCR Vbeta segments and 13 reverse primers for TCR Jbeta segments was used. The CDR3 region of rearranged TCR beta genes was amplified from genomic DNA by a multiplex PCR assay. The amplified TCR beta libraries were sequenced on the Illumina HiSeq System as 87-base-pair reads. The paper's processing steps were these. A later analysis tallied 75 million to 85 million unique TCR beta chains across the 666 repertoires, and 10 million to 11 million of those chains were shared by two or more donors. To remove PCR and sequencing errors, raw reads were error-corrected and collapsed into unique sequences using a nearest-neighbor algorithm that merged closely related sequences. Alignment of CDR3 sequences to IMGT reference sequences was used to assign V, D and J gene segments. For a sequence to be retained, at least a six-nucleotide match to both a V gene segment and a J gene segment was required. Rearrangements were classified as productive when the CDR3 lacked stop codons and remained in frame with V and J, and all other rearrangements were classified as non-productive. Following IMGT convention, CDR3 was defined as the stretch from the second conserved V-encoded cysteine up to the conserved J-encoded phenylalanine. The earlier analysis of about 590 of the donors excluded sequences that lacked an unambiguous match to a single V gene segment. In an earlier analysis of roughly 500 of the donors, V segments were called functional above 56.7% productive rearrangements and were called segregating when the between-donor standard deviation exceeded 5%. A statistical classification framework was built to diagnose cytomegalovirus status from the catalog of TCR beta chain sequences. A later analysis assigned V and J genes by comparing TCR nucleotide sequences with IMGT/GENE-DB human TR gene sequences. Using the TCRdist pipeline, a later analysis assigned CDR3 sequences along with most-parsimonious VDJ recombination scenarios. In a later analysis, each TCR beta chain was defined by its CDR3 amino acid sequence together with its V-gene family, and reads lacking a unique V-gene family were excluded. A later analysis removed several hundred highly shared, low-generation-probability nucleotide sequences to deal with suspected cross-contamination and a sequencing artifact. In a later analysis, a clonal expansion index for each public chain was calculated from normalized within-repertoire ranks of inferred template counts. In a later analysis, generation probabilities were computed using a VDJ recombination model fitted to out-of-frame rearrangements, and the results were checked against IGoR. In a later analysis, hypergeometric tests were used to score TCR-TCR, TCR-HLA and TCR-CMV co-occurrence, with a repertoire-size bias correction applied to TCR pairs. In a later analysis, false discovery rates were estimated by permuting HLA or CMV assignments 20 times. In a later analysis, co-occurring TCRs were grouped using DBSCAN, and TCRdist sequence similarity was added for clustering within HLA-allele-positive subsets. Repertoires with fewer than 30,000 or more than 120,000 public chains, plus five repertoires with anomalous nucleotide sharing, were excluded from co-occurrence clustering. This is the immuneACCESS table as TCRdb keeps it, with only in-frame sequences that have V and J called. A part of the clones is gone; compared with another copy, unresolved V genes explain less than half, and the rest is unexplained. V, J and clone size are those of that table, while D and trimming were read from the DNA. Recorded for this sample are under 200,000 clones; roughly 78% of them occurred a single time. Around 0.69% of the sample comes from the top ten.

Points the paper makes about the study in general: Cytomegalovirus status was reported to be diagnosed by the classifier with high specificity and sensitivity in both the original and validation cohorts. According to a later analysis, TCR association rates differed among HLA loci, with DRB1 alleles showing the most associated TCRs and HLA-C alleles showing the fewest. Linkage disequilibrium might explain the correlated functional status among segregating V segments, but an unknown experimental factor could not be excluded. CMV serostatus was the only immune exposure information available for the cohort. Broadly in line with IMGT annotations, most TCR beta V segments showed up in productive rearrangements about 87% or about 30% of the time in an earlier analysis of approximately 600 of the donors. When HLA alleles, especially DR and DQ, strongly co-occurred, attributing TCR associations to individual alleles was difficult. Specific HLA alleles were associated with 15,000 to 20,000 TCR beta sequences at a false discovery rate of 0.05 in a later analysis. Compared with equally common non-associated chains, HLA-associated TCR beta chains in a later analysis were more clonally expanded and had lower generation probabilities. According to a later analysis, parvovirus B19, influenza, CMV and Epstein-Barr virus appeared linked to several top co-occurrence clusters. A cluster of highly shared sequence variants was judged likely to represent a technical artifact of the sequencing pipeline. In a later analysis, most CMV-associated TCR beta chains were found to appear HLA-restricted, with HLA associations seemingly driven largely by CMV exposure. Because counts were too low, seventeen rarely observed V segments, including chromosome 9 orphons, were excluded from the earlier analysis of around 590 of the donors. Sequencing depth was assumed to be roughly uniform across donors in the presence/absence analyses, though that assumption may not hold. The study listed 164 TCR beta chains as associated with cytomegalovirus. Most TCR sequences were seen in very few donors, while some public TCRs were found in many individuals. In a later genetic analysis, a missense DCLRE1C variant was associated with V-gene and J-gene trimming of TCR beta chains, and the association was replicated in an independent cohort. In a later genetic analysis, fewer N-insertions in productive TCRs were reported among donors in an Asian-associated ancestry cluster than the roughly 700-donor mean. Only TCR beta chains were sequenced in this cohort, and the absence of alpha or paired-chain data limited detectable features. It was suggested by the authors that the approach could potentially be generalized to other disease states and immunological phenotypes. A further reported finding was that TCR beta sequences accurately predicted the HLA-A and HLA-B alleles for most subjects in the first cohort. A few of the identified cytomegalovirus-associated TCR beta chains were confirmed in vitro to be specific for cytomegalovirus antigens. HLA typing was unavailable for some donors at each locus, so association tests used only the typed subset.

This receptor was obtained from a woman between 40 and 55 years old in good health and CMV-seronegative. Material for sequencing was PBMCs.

For the CDR3, the sequence is CASSFQGGSNQPQHF. The DNA reads TGTGCCAGCAGTTTTCAGGGGGGTAGCAATCAGCCCCAGCATTTT. The sequence joins TRBV5-6 to TRBJ1-5, with 7 bases aligning to TRBD1. Sequences SGHDT (CDR1) and YYEEEE (CDR2) are obtained from the germline V gene. At the junction V is shortened by 5 bases and J by 0 bases; bases outside the gene matches: 5. Inclusive of the bounding cysteine and phenylalanine, the CDR3 is 15 residues long. Solely the CDR3 DNA is kept, with 45 bases framed from the first base. Outside the CDR3, residues come from the reference TRBV5-6 and TRBJ1-5 proteins, so the full variable domain is: DAGVTQSPTHLIKTRGQQVTLRCSPKSGHDTVSWYQQALGQGPQFIFQYYEEEERQRGNFPDRFSGHQFPNYSSELNVNALLLGDSALYLCASSFQGGSNQPQHFGDGTRLSIL.